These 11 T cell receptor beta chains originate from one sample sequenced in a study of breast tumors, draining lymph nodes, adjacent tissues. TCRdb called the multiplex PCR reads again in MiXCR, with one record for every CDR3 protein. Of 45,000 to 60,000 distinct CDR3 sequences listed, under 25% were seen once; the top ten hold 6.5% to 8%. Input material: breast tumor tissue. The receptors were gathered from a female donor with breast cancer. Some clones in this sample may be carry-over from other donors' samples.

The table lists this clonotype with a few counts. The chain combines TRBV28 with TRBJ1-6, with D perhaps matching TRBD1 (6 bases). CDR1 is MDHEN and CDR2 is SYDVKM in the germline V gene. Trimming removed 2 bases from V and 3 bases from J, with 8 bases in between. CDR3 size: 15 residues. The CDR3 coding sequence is TGTGCCAGCAGTTTACCGGACAGCTATAATTCACCCCTCCACTTT. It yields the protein CASSLPDSYNSPLHF.

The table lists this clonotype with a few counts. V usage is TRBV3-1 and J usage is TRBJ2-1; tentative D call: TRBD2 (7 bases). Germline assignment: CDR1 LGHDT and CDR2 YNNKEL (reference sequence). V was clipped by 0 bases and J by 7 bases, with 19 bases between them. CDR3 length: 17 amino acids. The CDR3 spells CASSQDRGRGIRNEQFF. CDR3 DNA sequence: TGTGCCAGCAGCCAAGATCGGGGGCGGGGGATCCGGAATGAGCAGTTCTTC.

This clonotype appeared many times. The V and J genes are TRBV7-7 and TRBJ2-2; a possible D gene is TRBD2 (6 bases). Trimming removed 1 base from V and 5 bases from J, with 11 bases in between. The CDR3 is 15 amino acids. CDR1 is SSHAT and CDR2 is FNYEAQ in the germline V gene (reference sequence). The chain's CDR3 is CASSLVGAGTGELFF. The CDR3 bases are TGTGCCAGCAGCTTAGTCGGCGCGGGGACCGGGGAGCTGTTTTTT. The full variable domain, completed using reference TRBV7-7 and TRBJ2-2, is GAGVSQSPRYKVTKRGQDVTLRCDPISSHATLYWYQQALGQGPEFLTYFNYEAQPDKSGLPSDRFSAERPEGSISTLTIQRTEQRDSAMYRCASSLVGAGTGELFFGEGSRLTVL.

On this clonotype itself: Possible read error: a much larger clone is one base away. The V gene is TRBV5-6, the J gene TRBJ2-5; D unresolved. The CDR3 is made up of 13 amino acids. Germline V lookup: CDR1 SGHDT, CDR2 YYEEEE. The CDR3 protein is CAGSLVRQETQYF. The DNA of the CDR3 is TGTGCCGGCAGCTTGGTCAGACAAGAGACCCAGTACTTC.

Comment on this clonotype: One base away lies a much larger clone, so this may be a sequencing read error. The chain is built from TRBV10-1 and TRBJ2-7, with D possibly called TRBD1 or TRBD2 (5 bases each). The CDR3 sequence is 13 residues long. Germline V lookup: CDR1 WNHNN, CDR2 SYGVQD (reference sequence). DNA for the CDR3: TGCGCCAACAGTGGGACGGCAACCTACGAGCAGTACTTC. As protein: CANSGTATYEQYF.

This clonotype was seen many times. CDR3 DNA sequence: TGCAGTGCTAGTCCTAGACAGAGCTACAATGAGCAGTTCTTC. It specifies CSASPRQSYNEQFF. The chain joins TRBV20-1 to TRBJ2-1; tentative D call: TRBD1 (5 bases). The germline V gene encodes CDR1 DFQATT and CDR2 SNEGSKA (reference sequence). The germline V and J ends were trimmed by 3 bases and 3 bases, with 12 bases remaining between them. The CDR3 covers 14 residues.

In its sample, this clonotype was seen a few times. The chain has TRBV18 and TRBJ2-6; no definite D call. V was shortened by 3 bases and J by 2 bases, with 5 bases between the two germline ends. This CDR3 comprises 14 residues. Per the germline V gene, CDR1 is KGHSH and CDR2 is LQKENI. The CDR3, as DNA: TGTGCCAGCTCACCCCCAGCTGGGGCCAACGTCCTGACTTTC. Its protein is CASSPPAGANVLTF.

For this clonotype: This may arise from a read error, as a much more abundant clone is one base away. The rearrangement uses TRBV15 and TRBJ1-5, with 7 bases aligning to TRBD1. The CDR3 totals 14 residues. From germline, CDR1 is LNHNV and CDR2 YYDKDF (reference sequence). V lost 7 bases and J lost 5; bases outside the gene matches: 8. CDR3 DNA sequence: TGTGCCACCAAAGGCAGGGGGTCCGATCAGCCCCAGCATTTT. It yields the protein CATKGRGSDQPQHF.

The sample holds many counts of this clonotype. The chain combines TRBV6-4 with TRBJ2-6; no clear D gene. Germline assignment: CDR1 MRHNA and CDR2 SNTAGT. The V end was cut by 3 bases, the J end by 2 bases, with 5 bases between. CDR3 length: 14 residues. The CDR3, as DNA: TGTGCCAGCAGTGAGACGCCTGGGGCCAACGTCCTGACTTTC. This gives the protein CASSETPGANVLTF.

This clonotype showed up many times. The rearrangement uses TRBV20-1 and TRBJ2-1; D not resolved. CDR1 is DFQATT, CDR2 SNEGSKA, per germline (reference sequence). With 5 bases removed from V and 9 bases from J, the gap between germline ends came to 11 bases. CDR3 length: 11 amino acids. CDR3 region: CSAGPGVEQFF. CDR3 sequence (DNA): TGCAGTGCTGGACCAGGTGTTGAGCAGTTCTTC.

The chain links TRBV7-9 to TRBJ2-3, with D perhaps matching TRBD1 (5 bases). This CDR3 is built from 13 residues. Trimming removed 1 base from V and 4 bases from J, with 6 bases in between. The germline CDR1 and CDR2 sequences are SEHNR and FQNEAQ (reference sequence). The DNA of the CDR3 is TGTGCCAGCAGCTTAGTAGGGGCAGATACGCAGTATTTT. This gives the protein CASSLVGADTQYF.